This T cell receptor beta chain was sequenced in a study of graft-versus-host responses after intestinal transplantation. As for the study in general: Recipients got multivisceral, liver-intestinal, or isolated intestinal transplants. Tacrolimus and steroids were given for two to four years to all recipients after anti-thymocyte globulin induction.

TCRdb's table, derived via immunoSEQ multiplex PCR, lists solely in-frame clones and lacks some. The sample includes about 59,000 clones, almost 95% of them seen just once. As to this clone: As yet, its antigen is unknown.

General study points: The marrow of recipients harbored GvH clones, and ileum or blood showed some of them first. Graft-donor T cell macrochimerism in patients accompanied high graft-versus-host to host-versus-graft clonal ratios in allografts.

This TCR derives from a human donor who was the organ donor for an intestinal transplant. The sequences come from unstimulated CD4+ T cells sorted from spleen or lymph node cells, collected before transplant.

The CDR3 region has the DNA TGTGCCAGCAGCTTGGTCCCTCTCACAGATACGCAGTATTTT. It codes for CASSLVPLTDTQYF. This chain uses TRBV5-5 with TRBJ2-3; no firm D call. Germline values: CDR1 SGHKS, CDR2 YYEKEE (reference sequence). The CDR3 is 14 residues long. V lost 0 bases, J lost 2 bases, and 7 bases lay in between.